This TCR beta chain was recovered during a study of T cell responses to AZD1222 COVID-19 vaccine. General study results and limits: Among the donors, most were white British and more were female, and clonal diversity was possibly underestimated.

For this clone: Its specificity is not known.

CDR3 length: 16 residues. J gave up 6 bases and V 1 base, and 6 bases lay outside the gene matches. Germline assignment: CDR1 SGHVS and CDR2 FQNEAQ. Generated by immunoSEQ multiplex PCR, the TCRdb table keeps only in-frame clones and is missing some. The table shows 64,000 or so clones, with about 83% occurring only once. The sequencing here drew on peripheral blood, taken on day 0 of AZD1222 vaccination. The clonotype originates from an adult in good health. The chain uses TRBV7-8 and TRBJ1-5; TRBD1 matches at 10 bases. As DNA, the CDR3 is TGTGCCAGCAGCTTAGGGATCGGGACAGGGGCTCAGCCCCAGCATTTT. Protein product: CASSLGIGTGAQPQHF.